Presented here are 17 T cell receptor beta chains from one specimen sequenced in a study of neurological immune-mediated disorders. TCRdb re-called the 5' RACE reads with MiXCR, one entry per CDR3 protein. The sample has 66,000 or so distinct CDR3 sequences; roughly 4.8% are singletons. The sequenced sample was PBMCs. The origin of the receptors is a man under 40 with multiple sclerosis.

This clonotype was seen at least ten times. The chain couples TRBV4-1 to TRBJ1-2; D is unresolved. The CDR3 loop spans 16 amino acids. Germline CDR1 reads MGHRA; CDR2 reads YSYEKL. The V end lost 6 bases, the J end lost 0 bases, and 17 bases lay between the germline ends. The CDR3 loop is CASRLIGRGPNYGYTF. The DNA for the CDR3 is TGCGCCAGCAGACTAATCGGGCGCGGACCTAACTATGGCTACACCTTC.

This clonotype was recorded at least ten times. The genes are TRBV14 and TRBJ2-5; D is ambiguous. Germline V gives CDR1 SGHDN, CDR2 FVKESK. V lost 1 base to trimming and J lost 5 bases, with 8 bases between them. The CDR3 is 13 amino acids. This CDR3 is CASSQARVETQYF. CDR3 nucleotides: TGTGCCAGCAGCCAAGCCCGGGTGGAGACCCAGTACTTC.

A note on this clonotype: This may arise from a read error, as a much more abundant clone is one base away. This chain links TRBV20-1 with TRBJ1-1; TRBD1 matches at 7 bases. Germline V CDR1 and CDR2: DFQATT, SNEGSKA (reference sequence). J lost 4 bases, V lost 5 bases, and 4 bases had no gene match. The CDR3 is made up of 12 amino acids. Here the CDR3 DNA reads TGCAGTGCTCCAGGGGGGGCCACTGAAGCTTTCTTT. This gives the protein CSAPGGATEAFF.

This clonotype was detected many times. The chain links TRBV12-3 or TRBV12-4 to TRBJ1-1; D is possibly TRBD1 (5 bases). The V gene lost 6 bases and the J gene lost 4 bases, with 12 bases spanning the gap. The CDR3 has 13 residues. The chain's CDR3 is CASSPVGGTEAFF. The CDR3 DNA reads TGTGCCAGCAGCCCCGTTGGGGGCACTGAAGCTTTCTTT.

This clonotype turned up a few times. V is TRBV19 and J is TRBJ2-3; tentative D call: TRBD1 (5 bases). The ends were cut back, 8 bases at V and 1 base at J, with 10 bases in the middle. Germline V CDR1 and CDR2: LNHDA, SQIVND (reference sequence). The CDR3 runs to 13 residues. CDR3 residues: CASSRVGTDTQYF. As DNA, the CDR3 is TGTGCCAGTTCCAGGGTGGGCACAGATACGCAGTATTTT.

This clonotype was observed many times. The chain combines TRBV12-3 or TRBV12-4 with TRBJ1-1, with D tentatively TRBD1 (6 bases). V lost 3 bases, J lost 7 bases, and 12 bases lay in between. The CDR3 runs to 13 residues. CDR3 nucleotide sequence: TGTGCCAGCAGTTTCGACAGGTTCGATGAAGCTTTCTTT. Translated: CASSFDRFDEAFF.

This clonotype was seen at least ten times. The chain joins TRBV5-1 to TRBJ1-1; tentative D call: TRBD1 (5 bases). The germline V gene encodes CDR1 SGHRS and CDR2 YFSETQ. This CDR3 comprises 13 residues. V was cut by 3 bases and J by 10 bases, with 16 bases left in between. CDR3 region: CASSSSGPGVAFF. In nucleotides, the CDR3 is TGCGCCAGCAGCTCCTCCGGGCCGGGGGTAGCTTTCTTT.

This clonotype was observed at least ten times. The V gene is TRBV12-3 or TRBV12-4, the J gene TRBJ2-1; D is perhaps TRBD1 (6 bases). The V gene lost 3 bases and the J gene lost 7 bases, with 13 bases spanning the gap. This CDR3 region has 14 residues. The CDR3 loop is CASSFRAGVNEQFF. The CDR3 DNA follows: TGTGCCAGCAGTTTCCGGGCAGGGGTGAATGAGCAGTTCTTC.

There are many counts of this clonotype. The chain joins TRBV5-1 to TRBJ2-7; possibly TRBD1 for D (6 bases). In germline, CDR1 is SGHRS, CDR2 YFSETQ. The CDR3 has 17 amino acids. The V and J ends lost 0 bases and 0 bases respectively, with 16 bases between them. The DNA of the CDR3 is TGCGCCAGCAGCTTGGCGTCGTGGGGCAGGGGCTCCTACGAGCAGTACTTC. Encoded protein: CASSLASWGRGSYEQYF. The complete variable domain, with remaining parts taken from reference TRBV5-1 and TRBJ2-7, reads KAGVTQTPRYLIKTRGQQVTLSCSPISGHRSVSWYQQTPGQGLQFLFEYFSETQRNKGNFPGRFSGRQFSNSRSEMNVSTLELGDSALYLCASSLASWGRGSYEQYFGPGTRLTVT.

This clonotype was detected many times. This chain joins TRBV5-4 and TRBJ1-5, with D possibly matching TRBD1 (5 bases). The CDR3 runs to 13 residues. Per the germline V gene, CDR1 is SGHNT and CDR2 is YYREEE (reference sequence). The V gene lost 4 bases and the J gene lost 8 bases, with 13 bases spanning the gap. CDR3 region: CASSRDLEEPQHF. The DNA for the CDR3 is TGTGCCAGCAGCCGGGACCTCGAGGAGCCCCAGCATTTT.

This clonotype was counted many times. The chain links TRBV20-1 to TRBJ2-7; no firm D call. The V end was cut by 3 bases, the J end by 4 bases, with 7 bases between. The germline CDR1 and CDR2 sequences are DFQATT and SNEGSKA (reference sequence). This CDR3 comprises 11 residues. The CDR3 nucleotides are TGCAGTGCTAGCCAGACATACGAGCAGTACTTC. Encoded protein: CSASQTYEQYF.

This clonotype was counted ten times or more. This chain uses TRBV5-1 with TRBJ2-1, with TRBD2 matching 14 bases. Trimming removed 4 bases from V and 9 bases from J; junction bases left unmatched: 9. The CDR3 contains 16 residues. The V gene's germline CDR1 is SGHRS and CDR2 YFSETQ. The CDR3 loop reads CASSQRLAGGPGEQFF. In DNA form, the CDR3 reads TGCGCCAGCAGCCAAAGACTAGCGGGGGGGCCAGGTGAGCAGTTCTTC.

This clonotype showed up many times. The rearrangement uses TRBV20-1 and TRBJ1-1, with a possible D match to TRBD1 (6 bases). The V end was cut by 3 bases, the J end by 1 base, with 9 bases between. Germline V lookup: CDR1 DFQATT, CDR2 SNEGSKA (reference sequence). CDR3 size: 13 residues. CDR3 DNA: TGCAGTGCTAGTAACAGGGCGAACACTGAAGCTTTCTTT. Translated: CSASNRANTEAFF.

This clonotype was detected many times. CDR3 coding DNA: TGCGCCAGCAGTGAGGAGGCGGCGGGTTCAGATACGCAGTATTTT. Its protein is CASSEEAAGSDTQYF. The V and J genes are TRBV10-1 and TRBJ2-3; tentative D call: TRBD2 (5 bases). With 2 bases removed from V and 4 bases from J, the gap between germline ends came to 13 bases. The germline V gene has CDR1 WNHNN and CDR2 SYGVQD (reference sequence). The CDR3 totals 15 residues.

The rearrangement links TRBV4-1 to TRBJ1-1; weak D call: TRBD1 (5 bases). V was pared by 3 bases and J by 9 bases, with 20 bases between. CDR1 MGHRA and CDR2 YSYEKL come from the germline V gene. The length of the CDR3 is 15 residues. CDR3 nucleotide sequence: TGCGCCAGCAGCCATAACCCTGCAGGGTCAGGTCAAGCTTTCTTT. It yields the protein CASSHNPAGSGQAFF.

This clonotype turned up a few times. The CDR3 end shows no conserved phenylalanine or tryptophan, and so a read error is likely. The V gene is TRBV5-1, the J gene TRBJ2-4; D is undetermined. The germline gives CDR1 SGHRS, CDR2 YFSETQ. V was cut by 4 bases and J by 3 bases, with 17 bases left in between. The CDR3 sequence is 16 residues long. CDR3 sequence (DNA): TGCGCCAGCAGCCTGAGGAACGAAGACGGCAAAAACATTCAGTACAAC. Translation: CASSLRNEDGKNIQYN.

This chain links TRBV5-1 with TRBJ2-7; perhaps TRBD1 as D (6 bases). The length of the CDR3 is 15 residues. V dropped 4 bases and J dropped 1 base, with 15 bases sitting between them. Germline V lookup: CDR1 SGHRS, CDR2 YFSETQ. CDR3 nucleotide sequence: TGCGCCAGCAGCCCGCATCCGACAGGTTCCTACGAGCAGTACTTC. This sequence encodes CASSPHPTGSYEQYF. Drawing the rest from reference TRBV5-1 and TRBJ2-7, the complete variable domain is KAGVTQTPRYLIKTRGQQVTLSCSPISGHRSVSWYQQTPGQGLQFLFEYFSETQRNKGNFPGRFSGRQFSNSRSEMNVSTLELGDSALYLCASSPHPTGSYEQYFGPGTRLTVT.